These 8 T cell receptor beta chains were all obtained from the same sample, sequenced in a study of blood T cells in healthy people across ages. Next came a second PCR, run for roughly 6 to 11 cycles, which used a sample-barcoded 5' primer along with a J-beta primer mix. TCRdb recomputed calls from the 5' RACE reads with MiXCR, one row per CDR3 protein. This sample yields about 930,000 distinct CDR3 sequences, of which roughly 29% are seen a single time; 10% belongs to the top ten. These data are also associated with another study on T cells of mothers and their children.

The sequenced sample was blood. These TCRs come from a woman in her thirties or forties in good health.

This clonotype was seen repeatedly, ten times or more. The V and J genes are TRBV7-2 and TRBJ2-7, with 8 bases lining up with TRBD2. This CDR3 contains 18 residues. Germline-derived CDR1 and CDR2 are SGHTA and FQGNSA. The V gene end was trimmed by 1 base and the J gene end by 3 bases; junction bases not matched to a gene: 14. The CDR3, as DNA: TGTGCCAGCAGCTTAGATCGCCGGGGGGGCGGAAGGGTCTACGAGCAGTACTTC. Translated: CASSLDRRGGGRVYEQYF.

This clonotype has more than one count but fewer than ten. A read error may be the cause here, since a much bigger clone is one base away. V gene TRBV28 combines with J gene TRBJ2-5; TRBD2 matches at 12 bases. This CDR3 has 18 residues. The junction had 13 bases not matched to a gene; V was cut back by 5 bases and J by 3 bases. The germline CDR1 and CDR2 sequences are MDHEN and SYDVKM. The CDR3 DNA is TGTGCCAGCAGTCCCCCAAGGGGTAGGACTAGCGGGAAAGAGACCCAGTACTTC. The encoded protein is CASSPPRGRTSGKETQYF.

The genes are TRBV15 and TRBJ1-1, with D unclear. Trimming removed 0 bases from V and 4 bases from J, with 9 bases in between. CDR3 length equals 14 residues. The germline V gene has CDR1 LNHNV and CDR2 YYDKDF (reference sequence). The CDR3 DNA is TGTGCCACCAGCAGAGATCTCGCCAGCACTGAAGCTTTCTTT. This encodes CATSRDLASTEAFF.

This clonotype came up many times. This chain uses TRBV5-1 with TRBJ1-2; D is ambiguous. CDR1 and CDR2 from the germline V gene are SGHRS and YFSETQ. The V and J ends lost 1 base and 2 bases respectively, with 9 bases between them. The CDR3 covers 14 residues. The CDR3 spells CASSLIPGNYGYTF. CDR3 in DNA: TGCGCCAGCAGCTTGATCCCCGGGAACTATGGCTACACCTTC.

This clonotype was observed at least ten times. The chain carries TRBV18 and TRBJ2-7; unclear D gene. Trimming removed 3 bases at V and 2 bases at J, with 11 bases between. CDR1 is KGHSH, CDR2 LQKENI, per germline. The CDR3 spans 14 residues. The CDR3 reads CASSPADQAYEQYF. Here the CDR3 DNA reads TGTGCCAGCTCACCCGCAGATCAGGCCTACGAGCAGTACTTC.

Note on this clonotype: A much more abundant neighbour one base away suggests this may be a read error. The chain joins TRBV5-1 to TRBJ2-5, with D possibly matching TRBD2 (6 bases). V lost 7 bases and J lost 11, with 21 bases in between. The CDR3 contains 13 residues. In germline, CDR1 is SGHRS, CDR2 YFSETQ. The DNA for the CDR3 is TGCGCCAGCGGGCGCCCACTAGCCAATGAGCAGTACTTC. Its protein is CASGRPLANEQYF.

The chain employs TRBV7-2 and TRBJ2-3; TRBD2 aligns across 14 bases. Germline assignment: CDR1 SGHTA and CDR2 FQGNSA. The ends lost 1 base at V and 4 bases at J; junction bases unmatched: 4. The CDR3 length is 17 residues. This CDR3 is CASSLGLAGGRADTQYF. The CDR3 bases are TGTGCCAGCAGCTTAGGACTAGCGGGGGGGCGGGCAGATACGCAGTATTTT.

The gene calls are TRBV5-4 and TRBJ2-3; D uncertain. CDR1 SGHNT and CDR2 YYREEE come from the germline V gene (reference sequence). V was trimmed by 4 bases and J by 3 bases, leaving 15 bases between them. The CDR3 consists of 15 residues. The CDR3 nucleotides are TGTGCCAGCAGCGTCAGCAGAGTTCGGACAGATACGCAGTATTTT. Protein sequence: CASSVSRVRTDTQYF.